Sequencing of this TCR beta chain was carried out in a study of blood T cell repertoires in COVID-19. Background on the study: Acute and convalescent COVID-19 samples came from the United States, Italy and Spain. T cells, B-cell-depleted T cells, or PBMCs supplied cDNA or gDNA.

Authors' analysis steps: Nucleated cell counts were estimated from reference gene primer amplification. Assay used: immunoSEQ multiplex PCR; TCRdb lists only in-frame clones, some missing. From that table come the V and J calls and clone size; the DNA was used to work out D and trimming. The table has some 200,000 clones, 85% to 90% seen once; the top ten hold roughly 3.7%. This clone was seen just once. The trim removed 4 bases at V and 0 bases at J, leaving 12 bases unmatched. Germline CDR1 LGHDT, CDR2 YNNKEL (reference sequence). The CDR3 has 21 residues. The sequence was collected from a man younger than 30 with active or convalescent COVID-19. The chain carries TRBV3-1 (or the pseudogene TRBV3-2) and TRBJ2-1; 16 bases are a match to TRBD2. Material: peripheral blood. The CDR3 loop is CASSPVGTSGGVGFSYNEQFF. In DNA form, the CDR3 reads TGTGCCAGCAGCCCCGTTGGGACTAGCGGGGGGGTTGGATTCTCCTACAATGAGCAGTTCTTC.